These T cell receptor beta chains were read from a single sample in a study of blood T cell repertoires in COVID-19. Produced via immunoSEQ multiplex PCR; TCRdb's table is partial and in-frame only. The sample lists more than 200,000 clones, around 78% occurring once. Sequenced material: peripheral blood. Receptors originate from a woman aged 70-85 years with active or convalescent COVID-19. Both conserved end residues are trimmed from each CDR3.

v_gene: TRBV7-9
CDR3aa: ASSTRLAGGVAYYEQY

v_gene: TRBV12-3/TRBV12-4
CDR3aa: ASSLGSGREQY

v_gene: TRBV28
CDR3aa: ASTIRIGTAYNEQF

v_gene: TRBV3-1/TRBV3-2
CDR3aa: ATVETQY

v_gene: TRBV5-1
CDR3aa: ASSLAGTNTEAF

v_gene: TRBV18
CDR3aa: ASYGGTTGELF

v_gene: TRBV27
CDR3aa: ASSLIDRTEQY

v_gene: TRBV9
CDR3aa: ASSVEPQGVSEQY

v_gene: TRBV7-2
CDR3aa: ASSLAVQFYGYT

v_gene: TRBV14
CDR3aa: ASSQIAGGGEKLF

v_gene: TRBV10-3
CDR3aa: AISDKTLNGSGTWEQY

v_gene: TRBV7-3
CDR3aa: ASSPGWGGYTDTQY

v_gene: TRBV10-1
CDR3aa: ASSEGTSGYEQY

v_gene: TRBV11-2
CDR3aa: ASSFPGHLIEAF

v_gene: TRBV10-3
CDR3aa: AIRNFGQNYGYT

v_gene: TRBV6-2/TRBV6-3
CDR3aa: ASSPLRQTKETQY

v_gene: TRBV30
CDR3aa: AWSPGQARGYEQY

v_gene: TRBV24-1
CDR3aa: ATSDRGRTQETQY

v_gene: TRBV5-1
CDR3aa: ASSPWRANTEAF

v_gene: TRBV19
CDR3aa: ASSIYRTNSPLH

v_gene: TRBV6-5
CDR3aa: ASSYSPGNTEAF

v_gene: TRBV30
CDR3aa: AWSPIGQGEAF

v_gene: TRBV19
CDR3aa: ASSWTGTNTGELF

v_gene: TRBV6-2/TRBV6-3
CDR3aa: ASTPSWGGPEAF

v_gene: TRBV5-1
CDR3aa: ASSPQGGTEAF

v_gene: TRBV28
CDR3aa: ASKTWASGRYEQY

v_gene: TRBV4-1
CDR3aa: ASSRLRGTGGIYEQY

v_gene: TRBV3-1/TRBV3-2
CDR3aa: ASSERPRQNYGYT

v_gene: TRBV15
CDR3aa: ATSRTGLHTGELF

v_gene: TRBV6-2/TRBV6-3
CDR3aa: ASSSFLETQY

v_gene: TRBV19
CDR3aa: ASTAYNTGAFREKLF

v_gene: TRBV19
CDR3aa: ASCSDSFQETQY

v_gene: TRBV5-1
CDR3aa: ASSAVGGPNSGNTIY

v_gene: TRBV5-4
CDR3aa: ASSLLKQGNYGYT

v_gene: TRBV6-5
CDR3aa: ASRRTGAPEQY

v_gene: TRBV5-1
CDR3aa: ASSFTGTGETQY

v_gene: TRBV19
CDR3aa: ASSKSLGEADTQY

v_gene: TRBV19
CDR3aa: ASSRLDLANEQF

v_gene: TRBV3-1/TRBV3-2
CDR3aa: ASSPRGGDTGELF

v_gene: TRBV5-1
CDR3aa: ASSLQVAGQGAYEQY

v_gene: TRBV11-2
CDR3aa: ASSLSPGGEADTQY

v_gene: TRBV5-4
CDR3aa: ASSLGSGAYNEQF

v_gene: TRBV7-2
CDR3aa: ASSFQSGGGYEQY

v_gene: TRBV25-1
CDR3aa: ASSEYEGSGYT

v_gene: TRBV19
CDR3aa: ASSIEATSGAYEQY

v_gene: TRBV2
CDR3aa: ASSGEYTEAF

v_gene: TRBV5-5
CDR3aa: ASSPQGGSYGYT

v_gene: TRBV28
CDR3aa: ASSLRQGAKIHEQF

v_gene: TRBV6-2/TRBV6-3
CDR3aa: ASSYLYQETQY

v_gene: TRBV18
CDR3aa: ASSLLVAEKLF

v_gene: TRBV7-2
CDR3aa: ASSAGDRAAKGYT

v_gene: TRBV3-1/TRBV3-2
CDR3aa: ASSQEQGARVGYT

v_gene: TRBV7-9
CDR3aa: ASSLRTVQETQY